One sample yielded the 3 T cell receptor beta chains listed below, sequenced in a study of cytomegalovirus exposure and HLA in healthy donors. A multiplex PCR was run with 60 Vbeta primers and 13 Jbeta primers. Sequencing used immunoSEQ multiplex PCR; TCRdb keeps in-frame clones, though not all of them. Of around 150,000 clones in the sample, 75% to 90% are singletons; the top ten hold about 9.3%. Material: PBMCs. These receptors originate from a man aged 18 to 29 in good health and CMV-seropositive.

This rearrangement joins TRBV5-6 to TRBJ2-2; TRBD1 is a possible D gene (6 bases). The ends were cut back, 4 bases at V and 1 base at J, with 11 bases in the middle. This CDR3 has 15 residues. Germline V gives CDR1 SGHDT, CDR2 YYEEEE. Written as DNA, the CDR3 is TGTGCCAGCAGCGAACCGGGACAGAACACCGGGGAGCTGTTTTTT. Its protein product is CASSEPGQNTGELFF.

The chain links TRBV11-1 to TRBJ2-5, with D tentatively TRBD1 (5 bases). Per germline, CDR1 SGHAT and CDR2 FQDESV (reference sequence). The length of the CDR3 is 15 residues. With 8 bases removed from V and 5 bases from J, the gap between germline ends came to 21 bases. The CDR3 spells CASGPTVSLLETQYF. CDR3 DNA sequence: TGTGCCAGCGGGCCGACAGTTTCGCTCCTGGAGACCCAGTACTTC.

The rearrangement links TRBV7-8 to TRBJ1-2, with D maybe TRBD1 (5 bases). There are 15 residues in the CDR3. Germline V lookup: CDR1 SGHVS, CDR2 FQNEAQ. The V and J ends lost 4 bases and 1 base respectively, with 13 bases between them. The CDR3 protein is CASSSLKGVNYGYTF. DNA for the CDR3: TGTGCCAGCAGCTCACTTAAAGGGGTTAACTATGGCTACACCTTC. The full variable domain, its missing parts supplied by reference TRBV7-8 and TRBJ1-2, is GAGVSQSPRYKVAKRGQDVALRCDPISGHVSLFWYQQALGQGPEFLTYFQNEAQLDKSGLPSDRFFAERPEGSVSTLKIQRTQQEDSAVYLCASSSLKGVNYGYTFGSGTRLTVV.